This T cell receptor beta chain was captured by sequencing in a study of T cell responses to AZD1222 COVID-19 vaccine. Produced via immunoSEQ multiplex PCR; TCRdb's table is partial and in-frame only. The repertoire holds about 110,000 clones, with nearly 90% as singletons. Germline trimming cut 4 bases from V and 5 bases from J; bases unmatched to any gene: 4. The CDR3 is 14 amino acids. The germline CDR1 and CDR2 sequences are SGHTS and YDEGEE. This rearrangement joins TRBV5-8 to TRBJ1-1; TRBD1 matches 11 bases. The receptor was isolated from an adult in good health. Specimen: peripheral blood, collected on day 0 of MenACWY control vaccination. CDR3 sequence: CASSADRGRTEAFF. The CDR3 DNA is TGTGCCAGCAGCGCGGACAGGGGGCGAACTGAAGCTTTCTTT.